Listed below are T cell receptor beta chains from one sample, sequenced in a study of response to subunit inactivated influenza vaccine. TCRdb passed the RT-PCR reads through MiXCR, listing each CDR3 protein once. The table shows 590,000 or so distinct CDR3 sequences, with around 15% occurring only once. Specimen: PBMCs from blood, collected approximately 15 days before vaccination. These receptors all stem from a man aged 45-60 years who received an inactivated influenza vaccine. Each CDR3 is given with its conserved first and last residue. Not all rows give a size; the values are once, few, many and, for expanded clones, a class.

clone_size j_call v_call cdr3_aa
. TRBJ2-4 TRBV4-2 CASSQDKSPGAKNIQYF
. TRBJ2-3 TRBV24-1 CATSSGTGGPLSTDTHYF
. TRBJ1-2 TRBV6-1 CASSTRRRNNYGYTF
. TRBJ2-7 TRBV29-1 CSVRGAGGKCEQYF
. TRBJ2-5 TRBV4-3 CASSQDMAGGGETQYF
few TRBJ2-3 TRBV3-1 CASSQLAFSTDTQYF
many TRBJ2-7 TRBV7-2 CASSVRYEQYF
many TRBJ1-2 TRBV20-1 CSARNGGYTF
many TRBJ2-3 TRBV28 CASSLSGLAGVSFTDTQYF
many TRBJ1-2 TRBV12-3/TRBV12-4 CASRRVNLPWTF
many TRBJ1-5 TRBV12-3/TRBV12-4 CASSGSSNQPQHF
. TRBJ2-5 TRBV7-2 CASSTFGGGTKETQYF
. TRBJ1-4 TRBV24-1 CATSGHPTNEKLFF
few TRBJ2-2 TRBV6-5 CASSYSNWDNTGELFF
few TRBJ1-1 TRBV13 CASILPRPTGLNTEAFF
. TRBJ2-5 TRBV9 CASSLPGGTQYF
. TRBJ2-1 TRBV7-6 CASSLAWLNEQFF
many TRBJ2-5 TRBV24-1 CATSDLTGGTETQYF
. TRBJ2-1 TRBV4-2 CASSPNKAGLVGNEQFF
many TRBJ2-5 TRBV28 CASSARPQETQYF
many TRBJ2-1 TRBV12-3/TRBV12-4 CASTLGVPYNEQFF
few TRBJ2-1 TRBV4-1 CASSQGDRGPNEQFF
few TRBJ2-1 TRBV6-2/TRBV6-3 CASSYGGASYNEQFF
. TRBJ2-5 TRBV12-3/TRBV12-4 CASSSGLVTETQYF